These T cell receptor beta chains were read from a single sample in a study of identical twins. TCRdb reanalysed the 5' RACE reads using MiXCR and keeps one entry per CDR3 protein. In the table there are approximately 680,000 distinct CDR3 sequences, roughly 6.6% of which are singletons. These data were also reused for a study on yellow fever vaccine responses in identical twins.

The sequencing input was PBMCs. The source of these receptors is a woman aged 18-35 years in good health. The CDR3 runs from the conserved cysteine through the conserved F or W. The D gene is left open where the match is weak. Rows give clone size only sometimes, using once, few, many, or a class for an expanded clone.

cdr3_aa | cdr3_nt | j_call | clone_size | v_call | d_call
CSVGRGGTGELFF | TGCAGTGTGGGGCGGGGTGGCACCGGGGAGCTGTTTTTT | TRBJ2-2 | few | TRBV20-1 | NA
CSVRTLGLASYNEQFF | TGCAGCGTTCGAACCCTGGGACTAGCATCCTACAATGAGCAGTTCTTC | TRBJ2-1 | many | TRBV29-1 | TRBD2
CASRAGQGNQPQHF | TGTGCCAGCAGGGCGGGACAGGGCAATCAGCCCCAGCATTTT | TRBJ1-5 | many | TRBV27 | TRBD1
CAIRTSGEQYF | TGTGCCATCAGGACTAGCGGCGAGCAGTACTTC | TRBJ2-7 | NA | TRBV10-3 | TRBD2
CASSFSPAETGAFF | TGTGCCAGCAGCTTCTCTCCGGCGGAAACGGGGGCTTTCTTT | TRBJ1-1 | NA | TRBV5-5 | NA
CASRKQGPETQYF | TGTGCCAGCAGGAAACAGGGCCCTGAGACCCAGTACTTC | TRBJ2-5 | few | TRBV6-1 | NA
CASSLVRDSYTGELFF | TGTGCCAGCAGCTTAGTTCGGGACAGTTACACCGGGGAGCTGTTTTTT | TRBJ2-2 | NA | TRBV7-8 | TRBD1
CASSQWSGPYNEQFF | TGTGCCAGCAGCCAATGGTCGGGGCCATACAATGAGCAGTTCTTC | TRBJ2-1 | NA | TRBV7-8 | NA
CSVVEAGGMNQPQHF | TGCAGCGTTGTAGAGGCAGGGGGCATGAATCAGCCCCAGCATTTT | TRBJ1-5 | NA | TRBV29-1 | TRBD1
CASSYYREQYF | TGTGCCAGCAGTTACTACCGCGAGCAGTACTTC | TRBJ2-7 | NA | TRBV6-5 | NA
CASSPDRVWSEQFF | TGCGCCAGCAGCCCAGACAGGGTCTGGTCCGAGCAGTTCTTC | TRBJ2-1 | many | TRBV4-1 | TRBD1
CSARSDPSDEQYF | TGCAGTGCTAGATCGGACCCTTCGGACGAGCAGTACTTC | TRBJ2-7 | many | TRBV20-1 | NA
CSASESGLAINYNEQFF | TGCAGTGCTTCAGAGAGCGGGCTAGCGATCAACTACAATGAGCAGTTCTTC | TRBJ2-1 | NA | TRBV20-1 | NA
CSALLGRGFGETQYF | TGCAGCGCCCTCTTGGGCAGGGGGTTTGGAGAGACCCAGTACTTC | TRBJ2-5 | many | TRBV29-1 | TRBD1
CSVPGTENYGYTF | TGCAGCGTTCCCGGGACCGAGAACTATGGCTACACCTTC | TRBJ1-2 | few | TRBV29-1 | NA
CASSSTTDVYNEQFF | TGCGCCAGCAGCTCGACTACCGACGTATACAATGAGCAGTTCTTC | TRBJ2-1 | NA | TRBV5-1 | NA
CASRGTGKNIQYF | TGTGCCAGCAGAGGGACAGGGAAGAACATTCAGTACTTC | TRBJ2-4 | many | TRBV12-3/TRBV12-4 | TRBD1
CASSHRSTGDVVYEQYF | TGTGCCAGCTCCCACCGTTCCACGGGAGACGTCGTGTACGAGCAGTACTTC | TRBJ2-7 | NA | TRBV18 | NA
CASSLGENGNQPQHF | TGTGCCAGCAGTTTAGGCGAAAACGGCAATCAGCCCCAGCATTTT | TRBJ1-5 | many | TRBV28 | NA
CASSPTDSTHQPQHF | TGCGCCAGCAGCCCCACCGATTCAACCCATCAGCCCCAGCATTTT | TRBJ1-5 | NA | TRBV5-1 | NA
CASSYEGRTEAFF | TGTGCCAGCAGTTACGAGGGCCGTACTGAAGCTTTCTTT | TRBJ1-1 | NA | TRBV6-6 | NA
CASRRTGAGAYEQYF | TGTGCCAGCAGACGTACAGGGGCTGGAGCCTACGAGCAGTACTTC | TRBJ2-7 | few | TRBV5-5 | TRBD1
CASSNGGAGWDIQYF | TGCGCCAGCAGTAACGGGGGTGCAGGGTGGGACATTCAGTACTTC | TRBJ2-4 | few | TRBV5-1 | NA
CASSQAYNQDNEQFF | TGTGCCAGCAGCCAAGCTTACAACCAGGACAATGAGCAGTTCTTC | TRBJ2-1 | many | TRBV3-1 | NA
CATSDPRGRGAYNEQFF | TGTGCCACCAGTGACCCCCGGGGGCGCGGGGCCTACAATGAGCAGTTCTTC | TRBJ2-1 | few | TRBV24-1 | NA
CASSLSGQGVNEQFF | TGCGCCAGCAGCTTGTCAGGACAGGGGGTTAATGAGCAGTTCTTC | TRBJ2-1 | NA | TRBV5-1 | TRBD1
CGVAGPNSNTEAFF | TGCGGAGTGGCGGGGCCGAATTCGAACACTGAAGCTTTCTTT | TRBJ1-1 | NA | TRBV20-1 | NA
CASSDLPYADTQYF | TGTGCCAGCAGTGACCTACCATACGCAGATACGCAGTATTTT | TRBJ2-3 | NA | TRBV25-1 | NA
CASRTTSGSGTGELFF | TGCGCCAGCAGGACCACTAGCGGGAGTGGGACCGGGGAGCTGTTTTTT | TRBJ2-2 | many | TRBV5-1 | TRBD2
CASSVGGQGARETQYF | TGTGCCAGCAGCGTAGGGGGACAGGGGGCGAGGGAGACCCAGTACTTC | TRBJ2-5 | few | TRBV9 | TRBD1
CSASKGDTYEQYF | TGCAGTGCTAGTAAGGGGGACACCTACGAGCAGTACTTC | TRBJ2-7 | NA | TRBV20-1 | NA
CAISGRGTDTQYF | TGTGCCATCAGCGGGAGGGGCACAGATACGCAGTATTTT | TRBJ2-3 | many | TRBV12-3/TRBV12-4 | TRBD2
CASSQVEITTGELFF | TGTGCCAGCAGCCAAGTGGAGATCACCACCGGGGAGCTGTTTTTT | TRBJ2-2 | NA | TRBV4-2 | NA